The 5 T cell receptor beta chains reported below all come from one sample, sequenced in a study of blood T cell repertoires in COVID-19. Assay: immunoSEQ multiplex PCR; the TCRdb copy retains only in-frame clones and omits some. The data hold more than 150,000 clones, with around 85% observed a single time. Sequencing was performed on peripheral blood. The receptors were sampled from a man between 65 and 85 years old with active or convalescent COVID-19.

This chain links TRBV7-2 with TRBJ2-7; TRBD1 agrees at 9 bases. V lost 5 bases and J lost 5; bases outside the gene matches: 7. The CDR3 is 14 residues long. Germline CDR1 is SGHTA and CDR2 is FQGNSA. Written as DNA, the CDR3 is TGTGCCAGCAGCGCCGGACAGGGGATCGACGAGCAGTACTTC. Amino acid sequence: CASSAGQGIDEQYF.

This chain links TRBV28 with TRBJ1-5, with D possibly matching TRBD1 (5 bases). V was pared by 8 bases and J by 1 base, with 18 bases between. CDR1 and CDR2 from the germline V gene are MDHEN and SYDVKM. The CDR3 covers 16 residues. DNA for the CDR3: TGTGCCAGCCTCGAAGGGCAGGGTAAGAGCAATCAGCCCCAGCATTTT. As protein: CASLEGQGKSNQPQHF.

The chain links TRBV7-8 to TRBJ2-3; TRBD2 might be the D (6 bases). The germline V gene encodes CDR1 SGHVS and CDR2 FQNEAQ. This CDR3 spans 11 amino acids. V shed 6 bases and J shed 6 bases, with 7 bases lying between them. In DNA, the CDR3 is TGTGCCAGCAGTCGGGGGGATACGCAGTATTTT. Amino acid sequence: CASSRGDTQYF.

The chain links TRBV11-2 to TRBJ2-3; TRBD2 matches at 9 bases. Trimming removed 5 bases from V and 2 bases from J; junction bases left unmatched: 2. Germline values: CDR1 SGHAT, CDR2 FQNNGV. CDR3 length: 14 residues. The CDR3 is CASSQGLATDTQYF. CDR3 sequence (DNA): TGTGCCAGCAGCCAGGGACTAGCCACAGATACGCAGTATTTT.

The chain links TRBV5-1 to TRBJ2-2; 10 bases map to TRBD1. Trimming removed 3 bases from V and 4 bases from J; junction bases left unmatched: 6. CDR1 is SGHRS and CDR2 is YFSETQ in the germline V gene. CDR3 length: 16 amino acids. CDR3 sequence: CASSWTGQGTTGELFF. In DNA form, the CDR3 reads TGCGCCAGCAGCTGGACGGGACAGGGGACCACCGGGGAGCTGTTTTTT.